This T cell receptor (beta chain) was sequenced for a study of breast tumors, draining lymph nodes, adjacent tissues. There are many counts of this clonotype. The antigen remains undetermined. Axillary draining lymph nodes of breast cancer patients supplied the node samples. Using its own MiXCR run on the multiplex PCR reads, TCRdb lists one record per CDR3 protein. Found here are approximately 120,000 distinct CDR3 sequences, 21% of them singletons; the top ten hold over 2%. Study observations and caveats: Luminal-like breast cancer showed significantly higher tumor–nontumor repertoire similarity than basal-like. Data only fit, rather than demonstrated, lymph node origin of most tumor T cells. Tumor TCR diversity was below lymph nodes but above nontumor tissue. The data were judged consistent with most tumor T cells coming from lymph node and expanding in tumor.

Trimming shortened V by 6 bases and J by 7 bases, and 10 bases separated the two germline ends. The CDR3 contains 11 residues. Per the germline V gene, CDR1 is LNHNV and CDR2 is YYDKDF (reference sequence). The clonotype originates from a female donor with breast cancer. Some clones in this sample may be carry-over from other donors' samples. The sample taken for sequencing was axillary lymph node tissue. The J gene is TRBJ2-7, the V gene TRBV15; TRBD2 is a possible D gene (6 bases). Here the CDR3 reads CATSAEGEQYF. As DNA, the CDR3 is TGTGCCACCAGTGCGGAGGGGGAGCAGTACTTC.